The entry that follows covers one T cell receptor beta chain sequence. This sample is drawn from a study of blood T cells in healthy people across ages. The V gene's germline CDR1 is MNHNS and CDR2 SASEGT. This CDR3 contains 18 residues. The V gene lost 6 bases and the J gene lost 0 bases, with 21 bases spanning the gap. The second PCR ran roughly 7 to 12 cycles with a sample-barcoded 5' primer and J-beta primers. Every individual sample yielded 2.5 million or more paired-end reads (each containing CDR3). From the 5' RACE reads, TCRdb called clonotypes with MiXCR, one entry per CDR3 protein. The profile shows roughly 1,700,000 distinct CDR3 sequences, 28% of them singletons.

The chain employs TRBV6-1 and TRBJ2-1; D is possibly TRBD2 (7 bases). The sample comprised blood. The receptor's source is a woman aged 30 to 39 in good health. This CDR3 is CASRGGGRTSSSYNEQFF. In DNA form, the CDR3 reads TGTGCCAGCAGGGGAGGGGGGCGGACTTCTAGCTCCTACAATGAGCAGTTCTTC.